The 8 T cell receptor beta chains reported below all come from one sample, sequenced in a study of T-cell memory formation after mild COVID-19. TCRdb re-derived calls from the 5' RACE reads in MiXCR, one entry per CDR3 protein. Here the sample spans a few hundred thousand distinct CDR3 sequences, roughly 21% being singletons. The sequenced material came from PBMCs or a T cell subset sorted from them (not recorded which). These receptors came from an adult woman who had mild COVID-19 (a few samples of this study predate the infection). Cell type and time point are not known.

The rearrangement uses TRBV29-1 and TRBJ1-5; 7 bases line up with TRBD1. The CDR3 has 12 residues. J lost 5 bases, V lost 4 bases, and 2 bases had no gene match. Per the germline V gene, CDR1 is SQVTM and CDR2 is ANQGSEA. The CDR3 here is CSVGGTDQPQHF. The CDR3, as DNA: TGCAGCGTTGGTGGGACAGATCAGCCCCAGCATTTT.

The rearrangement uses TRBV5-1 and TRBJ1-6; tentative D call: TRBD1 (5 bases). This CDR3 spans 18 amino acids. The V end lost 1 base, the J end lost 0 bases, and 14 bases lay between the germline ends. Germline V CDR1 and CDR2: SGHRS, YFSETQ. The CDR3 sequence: CASSLRQRGASYNSPLHF. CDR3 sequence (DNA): TGCGCCAGCAGCTTGAGACAGAGGGGCGCCTCCTATAATTCACCCCTCCACTTT. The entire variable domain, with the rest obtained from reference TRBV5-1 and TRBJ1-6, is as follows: KAGVTQTPRYLIKTRGQQVTLSCSPISGHRSVSWYQQTPGQGLQFLFEYFSETQRNKGNFPGRFSGRQFSNSRSEMNVSTLELGDSALYLCASSLRQRGASYNSPLHFGNGTRLTVT.

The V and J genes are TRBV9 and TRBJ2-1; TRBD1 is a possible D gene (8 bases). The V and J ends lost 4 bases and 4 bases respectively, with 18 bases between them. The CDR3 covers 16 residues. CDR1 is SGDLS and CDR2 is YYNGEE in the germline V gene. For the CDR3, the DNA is TGTGCCAGCAGCATCGCGGGGGACAGGAGTTACAATGAGCAGTTCTTC. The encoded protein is CASSIAGDRSYNEQFF.

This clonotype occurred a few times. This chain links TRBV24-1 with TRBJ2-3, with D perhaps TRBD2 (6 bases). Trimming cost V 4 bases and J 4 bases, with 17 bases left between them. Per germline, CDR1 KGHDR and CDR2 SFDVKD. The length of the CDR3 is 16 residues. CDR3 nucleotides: TGTGCCACCAGTGACGTGGGGGGAACGCAAGCAGATACGCAGTATTTT. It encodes CATSDVGGTQADTQYF.

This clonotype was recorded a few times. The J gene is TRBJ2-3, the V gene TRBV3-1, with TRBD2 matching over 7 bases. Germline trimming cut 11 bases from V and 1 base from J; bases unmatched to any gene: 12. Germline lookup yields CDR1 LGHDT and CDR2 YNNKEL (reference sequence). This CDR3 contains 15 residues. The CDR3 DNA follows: TGTGCCGCAAGCCCTCAGCGGGGTCGCACAGATACGCAGTATTTT. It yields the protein CAASPQRGRTDTQYF.

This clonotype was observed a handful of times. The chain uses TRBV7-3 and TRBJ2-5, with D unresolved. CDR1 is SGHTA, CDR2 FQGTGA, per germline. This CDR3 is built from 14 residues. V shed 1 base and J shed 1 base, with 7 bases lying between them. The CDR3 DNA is TGTGCCAGCAGCTTAAGATCCACCCAAGAGACCCAGTACTTC. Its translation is CASSLRSTQETQYF. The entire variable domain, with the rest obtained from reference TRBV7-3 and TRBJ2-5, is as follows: GAGVSQTPSNKVTEKGKYVELRCDPISGHTALYWYRQSLGQGPEFLIYFQGTGAADDSGLPNDRFFAVRPEGSVSTLKIQRTERGDSAVYLCASSLRSTQETQYFGPGTRLLVL.

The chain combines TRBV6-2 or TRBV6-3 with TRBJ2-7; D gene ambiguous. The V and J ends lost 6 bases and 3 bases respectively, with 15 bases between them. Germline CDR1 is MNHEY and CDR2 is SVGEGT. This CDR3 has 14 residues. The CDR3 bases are TGTGCCAGCAGCTGGACGTCCCCAGGCTACGAGCAGTACTTC. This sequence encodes CASSWTSPGYEQYF.

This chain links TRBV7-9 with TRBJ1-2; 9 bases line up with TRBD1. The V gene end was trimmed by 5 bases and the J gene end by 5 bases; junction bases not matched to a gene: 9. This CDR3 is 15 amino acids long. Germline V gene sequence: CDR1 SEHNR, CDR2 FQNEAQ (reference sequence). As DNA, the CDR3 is TGTGCCAGCAGCCCGACAGGGGGAGTCCATTATGGCTACACCTTC. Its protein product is CASSPTGGVHYGYTF.